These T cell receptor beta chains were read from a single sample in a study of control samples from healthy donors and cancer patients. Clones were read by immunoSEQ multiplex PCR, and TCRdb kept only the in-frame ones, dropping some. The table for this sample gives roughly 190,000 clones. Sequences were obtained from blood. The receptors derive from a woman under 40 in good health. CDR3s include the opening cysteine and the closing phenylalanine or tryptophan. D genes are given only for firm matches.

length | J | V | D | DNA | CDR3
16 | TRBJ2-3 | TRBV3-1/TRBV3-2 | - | TGTGCCAGCAGCTCTGCAGCCCGACTTAGCACAGATACGCAGTATTTT | CASSSAARLSTDTQYF
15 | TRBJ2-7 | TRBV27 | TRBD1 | TGTGCCAGCAGTTTCGGACAGGGGGCCTCCTACGAGCAGTACTTC | CASSFGQGASYEQYF
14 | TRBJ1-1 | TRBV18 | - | TGTGCCAGCTCCCTAAGACAGGCGAACACTGAAGCTTTCTTT | CASSLRQANTEAFF
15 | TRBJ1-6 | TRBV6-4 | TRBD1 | TGTGCCAGCAGTGACTTCGGGACAGGGGTTTCACCCCTCCACTTT | CASSDFGTGVSPLHF
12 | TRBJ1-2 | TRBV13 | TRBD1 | TGTGCCAGCAGCTCACAGGGGTATGGCTACACCTTC | CASSSQGYGYTF
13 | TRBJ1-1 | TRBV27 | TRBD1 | TGTGCCAGCAAGGGACAGGGATGGACTGAAGCTTTCTTT | CASKGQGWTEAFF
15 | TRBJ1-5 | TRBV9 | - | TGTGCCAGCAGCGTAGGTCTGGGCCAAAATCAGCCCCAGCATTTT | CASSVGLGQNQPQHF
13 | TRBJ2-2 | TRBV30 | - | TGTGCCTGGAGTCCAGGTTACACCGGGGAGCTGTTTTTT | CAWSPGYTGELFF
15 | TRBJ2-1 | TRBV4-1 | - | TGCGCCAGCAGCCAGGGGTCTAGCTCCTACAATGAGCAGTTCTTC | CASSQGSSSYNEQFF
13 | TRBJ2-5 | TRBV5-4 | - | TGTGCCAGCAGCTTGGACCCTAGCAAGGCCCAGTACTTC | CASSLDPSKAQYF
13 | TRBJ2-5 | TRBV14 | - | TGTGCCAGCAGCCAGGTTCTCCAAGAGACCCAGTACTTC | CASSQVLQETQYF